The 22 T cell receptor beta chains given below trace back to one sample, sequenced in a study of blood T cell repertoires in COVID-19. TCRdb's table, derived via immunoSEQ multiplex PCR, lists solely in-frame clones and lacks some. Of approximately 300,000 clones in the sample, 70% to 90% are singletons; the top ten hold approximately 5%. Source material: PBMCs or T cells enriched from blood (not recorded which). These receptors all come from a woman in her 30s who had recovered from COVID-19.

The CDR3 DNA follows: TGCGCCAGCAGAAATAGGACAGGGCTCCTTATGGGCTACACCTTC. It specifies CASRNRTGLLMGYTF. This chain uses TRBV5-1 with TRBJ1-2; 8 positions agree with TRBD1. Germline V gene sequence: CDR1 SGHRS, CDR2 YFSETQ. V dropped 5 bases and J dropped 8; count of bases not matched to a gene: 14. The CDR3 covers 15 residues.

The chain carries TRBV6-1 and TRBJ1-2; 9 nucleotides align to TRBD1. Trimming cost V 0 bases and J 12 bases; bases outside gene matches: 8. Per germline, CDR1 MNHNS and CDR2 SASEGT. The CDR3 length is 14 residues. The CDR3 reads CASSEALGQGWDTF. CDR3 bases: TGTGCCAGCAGTGAAGCGCTCGGACAGGGGTGGGACACCTTC.

The chain couples TRBV4-3 to TRBJ1-1; D possibly corresponds to TRBD1 (6 bases). The CDR3 totals 16 residues. V lost 0 bases to trimming and J lost 5 bases, with 16 bases between them. Germline V lookup: CDR1 LGHNA, CDR2 YSLEER. The CDR3 spells CASSQEFRGAGTEAFF. The CDR3 nucleotides are TGCGCCAGCAGCCAAGAATTTCGGGGGGCGGGAACTGAAGCTTTCTTT.

CDR3 residues: CASSFMRGGYNQPQHF. The CDR3 DNA sequence: TGTGCCAGCAGTTTCATGAGAGGGGGTTACAATCAGCCCCAGCATTTT. The J gene is TRBJ1-5, the V gene TRBV28; tentatively, D is TRBD1 (6 bases). This CDR3 has 16 amino acids. V was clipped by 3 bases and J by 3 bases, with 15 bases between them. CDR1 is MDHEN, CDR2 SYDVKM, per germline.

This clone was seen a handful of times. V and J are TRBV7-9 and TRBJ1-2; TRBD1 matches at 10 bases. CDR1 and CDR2 from the germline V gene are SEHNR and FQNEAQ (reference sequence). The V gene end was trimmed by 4 bases and the J gene end by 12 bases; junction bases not matched to a gene: 5. This CDR3 contains 12 residues. The chain's CDR3 is CASSSRDRGHTF. The CDR3 coding sequence is TGTGCCAGCAGCTCCCGTGACAGGGGGCACACCTTC.

For this clone: The same CDR3 can be traced to other DNA sequences in this sample. The chain joins TRBV5-1 to TRBJ1-1; D gene uncertain. V was cut by 0 bases and J by 0 bases, with 3 bases left in between. Per the germline V gene, CDR1 is SGHRS and CDR2 is YFSETQ. This CDR3 has 13 amino acids. CDR3 sequence (DNA): TGCGCCAGCAGCTTGGCCGTGAACACTGAAGCTTTCTTT. Translating it yields CASSLAVNTEAFF.

The rearrangement joins TRBV5-1 to TRBJ1-6, with D hard to call. This CDR3 is built from 16 residues. CDR1 is SGHRS and CDR2 is YFSETQ in the germline V gene. V shed 4 bases and J shed 0 bases, with 11 bases lying between them. The CDR3 spells CASSIGGSSYNSPLHF. The CDR3 region has the DNA TGCGCCAGCAGCATTGGTGGGAGCTCCTATAATTCACCCCTCCACTTT.

The chain is built from TRBV18 and TRBJ1-1, with no clear D. This CDR3 is 15 amino acids long. V gave up 0 bases and J gave up 4 bases, with 12 bases separating them. The germline CDR1 and CDR2 sequences are KGHSH and LQKENI. CDR3 sequence: CASSPPSGKGTEAFF. CDR3 nucleotide sequence: TGTGCCAGCTCACCACCGTCGGGGAAAGGCACTGAAGCTTTCTTT.

Only a few counts were recorded for this clone. This rearrangement joins TRBV11-2 to TRBJ2-5; 10 nucleotides match TRBD2. This CDR3 has 16 residues. Trimming took 5 bases from V and 2 from J; bases not matched to a gene: 8. Germline loops: CDR1 SGHAT, CDR2 FQNNGV. In nucleotides, the CDR3 is TGTGCCAGCAGCCCTCAGCGGGGGGGCGGTCAAGAGACCCAGTACTTC. Translation gives CASSPQRGGGQETQYF.

V usage is TRBV6-2 or TRBV6-3 and J usage is TRBJ1-1; 7 bases are a match to TRBD1. Per the germline V gene, CDR1 is MNHEY and CDR2 is SVGEGT. The CDR3 has 15 amino acids. J gave up 1 base and V 5 bases, and 7 bases lay outside the gene matches. The CDR3 spells CASSDTGTANTEAFF. The CDR3 DNA follows: TGTGCCAGCAGTGATACCGGGACAGCGAACACTGAAGCTTTCTTT.

The CDR3: CASSAEGLRNTEAFF. CDR3 coding DNA: TGTGCCAGCAGCGCGGAGGGACTGCGAAACACTGAAGCTTTCTTT. This chain links TRBV5-4 with TRBJ1-1, with TRBD1 as a possible D gene (5 bases). Germline-derived CDR1 and CDR2 are SGHNT and YYREEE (reference sequence). Trimming stripped 4 bases from V and 2 bases from J, with 15 bases between. CDR3 length equals 15 residues.

This clone has only one observation. V and J are TRBV18 and TRBJ1-1; 9 positions agree with TRBD1. Trimming cost V 8 bases and J 6 bases; bases outside gene matches: 13. CDR1 KGHSH and CDR2 LQKENI come from the germline V gene. The CDR3 length is 15 residues. The CDR3 nucleotides read TGTGCCAGCGCCCGGGACAGGGTGATGATCGCTGAAGCTTTCTTT. This encodes CASARDRVMIAEAFF. The full variable domain, rest sourced from reference TRBV18 and TRBJ1-1, is NAGVMQNPRHLVRRRGQEARLRCSPMKGHSHVYWYRQLPEEGLKFMVYLQKENIIDESGMPKERFSAEFPKEGPSILRIQQVVRGDSAAYFCASARDRVMIAEAFFGQGTRLTVV.

This chain uses TRBV6-5 with TRBJ1-2; 7 bases match TRBD1. The CDR3 contains 13 residues. The V and J ends lost 11 bases and 5 bases, in that order; junction bases with no gene match: 11. The germline V gene has CDR1 MNHEY and CDR2 SVGAGI. The CDR3 DNA sequence: TGTGCCCTACAGGGGCGGGCCAATTATGGCTACACCTTC. Protein sequence: CALQGRANYGYTF.

This chain joins TRBV19 and TRBJ1-6, with 7 bases fitting TRBD1. The CDR3 is 15 residues long. Per germline, CDR1 LNHDA and CDR2 SQIVND (reference sequence). Trimming took 5 bases from V and 7 from J; bases not matched to a gene: 8. CDR3 sequence: CASSVPGQANSPLHF. The CDR3 DNA reads TGTGCCAGTAGTGTCCCCGGACAGGCAAATTCACCCCTCCACTTT.

The CDR3, as DNA: TGTGCCAGCACCGACAGGACTAGCGGGGTAAGGCGTGGAGAGACCCAGTACTTC. Its translation is CASTDRTSGVRRGETQYF. This chain uses TRBV7-9 with TRBJ2-5, with 12 nucleotides matching TRBD2. Germline assignment: CDR1 SEHNR and CDR2 FQNEAQ (reference sequence). The CDR3 length is 18 residues. With V trimmed by 7 bases and J by 4 bases, 16 bases remained unmatched.

The chain combines TRBV5-6 with TRBJ1-2, with 7 bases lining up with TRBD1. V trimming: 1 base; J trimming: 6 bases; junction bases outside the gene matches: 3. The CDR3 spans 13 residues. Germline assignment: CDR1 SGHDT and CDR2 YYEEEE. In nucleotides, the CDR3 is TGTGCCAGCAGCTTGTTTCAGGGGGATGGCTACACCTTC. Protein sequence: CASSLFQGDGYTF.

The V call is TRBV2, the J call TRBJ1-2; D is ambiguous. V was pared by 6 bases and J by 4 bases, with 12 bases between. CDR3 length: 13 amino acids. Germline V gene sequence: CDR1 SNHLY, CDR2 FYNNEI. CDR3 protein: CASRQGSLYGYTF. The CDR3 coding sequence is TGTGCCAGCAGACAAGGGAGCCTCTATGGCTACACCTTC.

The V and J genes are TRBV11-2 and TRBJ2-1; 8 bases fit TRBD2. CDR3 length: 15 amino acids. Germline assignment: CDR1 SGHAT and CDR2 FQNNGV. V lost 3 bases to trimming and J lost 8 bases; unmatched junction nucleotides: 9. CDR3 nucleotide sequence: TGTGCCAGCAGCTTGGGGGAGCGGGGGTGGTATGAGCAGTTCTTC. Its translation is CASSLGERGWYEQFF. Based on the CDR3 plus reference TRBV11-2 and TRBJ2-1, the full variable domain is EAGVAQSPRYKIIEKRQSVAFWCNPISGHATLYWYQQILGQGPKLLIQFQNNGVVDDSQLPKDRFSAERLKGVDSTLKIQPAKLEDSAVYLCASSLGERGWYEQFFGPGTRLTVL.

V and J are TRBV6-5 and TRBJ1-5; 7 bases agree with TRBD1. Losses at the gene ends were 6 bases for V and 0 bases for J; bases not matched to a gene: 5. Per the germline V gene, CDR1 is MNHEY and CDR2 is SVGAGI. CDR3 length equals 15 residues. CDR3 DNA sequence: TGTGCCAGCAGACGGGACAGAAATAGCAATCAGCCCCAGCATTTT. Translated, it gives CASRRDRNSNQPQHF.

This chain joins TRBV30 and TRBJ1-3; D is ambiguous. Germline V gives CDR1 GTSNPN, CDR2 SVGIG (reference sequence). V was cut by 2 bases and J by 0 bases, with 8 bases left in between. The CDR3 totals 14 residues. In DNA, the CDR3 is TGTGCCTGGAGTCGAGGAAGCTCTGGAAACACCATATATTTT. This encodes CAWSRGSSGNTIYF.

The CDR3 here is CASSLVGQAHNEQFF. In DNA form, the CDR3 reads TGTGCCAGCAGCTTAGTAGGACAGGCCCACAATGAGCAGTTCTTC. The rearrangement links TRBV7-6 to TRBJ2-1; 7 nucleotides agree with TRBD1. Losses at the gene ends were 1 base for V and 5 bases for J; bases not matched to a gene: 5. This CDR3 has 15 residues. CDR1 and CDR2 from the germline V gene are SGHVS and FNYEAQ.

V is TRBV19 and J is TRBJ1-1; D ambiguous. V was trimmed by 5 bases and J by 4 bases, leaving 8 bases between them. This CDR3 is 12 amino acids long. Germline V gene sequence: CDR1 LNHDA, CDR2 SQIVND (reference sequence). The CDR3 loop reads CASSVRGTEAFF. The DNA of the CDR3 is TGTGCCAGTAGTGTAAGAGGCACTGAAGCTTTCTTT.